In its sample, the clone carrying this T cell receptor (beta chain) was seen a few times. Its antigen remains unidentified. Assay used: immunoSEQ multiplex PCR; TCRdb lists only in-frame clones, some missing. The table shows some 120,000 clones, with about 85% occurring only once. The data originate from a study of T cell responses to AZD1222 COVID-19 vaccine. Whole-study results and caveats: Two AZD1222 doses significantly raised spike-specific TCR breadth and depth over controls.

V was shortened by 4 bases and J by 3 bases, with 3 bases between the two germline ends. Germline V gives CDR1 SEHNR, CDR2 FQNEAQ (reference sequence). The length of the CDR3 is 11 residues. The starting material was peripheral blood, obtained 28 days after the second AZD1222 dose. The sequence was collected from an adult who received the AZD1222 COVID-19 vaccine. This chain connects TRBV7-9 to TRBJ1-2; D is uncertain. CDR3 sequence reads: CASSSHYGYTF. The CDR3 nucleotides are TGTGCCAGCAGCTCTCACTATGGCTACACCTTC.